The entry that follows covers one T cell receptor beta chain sequence. These data come from a study of shared clonotypes between healthy human individuals. The ends were cut back, 8 bases at V and 2 bases at J, with 12 bases in the middle. This CDR3 is 14 amino acids long. The germline CDR1 and CDR2 sequences are MDHEN and SYDVKM. The table came from immunoSEQ multiplex PCR; TCRdb's copy has only in-frame clones and leaves some out. The table lists about 1.1 million clones, around 82% of them singletons. The sequenced material came from memory CD4+ T cells from PBMCs. Specified subset: CD45RA-negative fraction. This sequence originates from a man aged 18 to 29 in good health. Some clones in this sample may be carry-over from other donors' samples. The V and J genes are TRBV28 and TRBJ2-2; no firm D call. Written as DNA, the CDR3 is TGTGCCAGCGTGCAGGACGGAAACACCGGGGAGCTGTTTTTT. Protein sequence: CASVQDGNTGELFF.